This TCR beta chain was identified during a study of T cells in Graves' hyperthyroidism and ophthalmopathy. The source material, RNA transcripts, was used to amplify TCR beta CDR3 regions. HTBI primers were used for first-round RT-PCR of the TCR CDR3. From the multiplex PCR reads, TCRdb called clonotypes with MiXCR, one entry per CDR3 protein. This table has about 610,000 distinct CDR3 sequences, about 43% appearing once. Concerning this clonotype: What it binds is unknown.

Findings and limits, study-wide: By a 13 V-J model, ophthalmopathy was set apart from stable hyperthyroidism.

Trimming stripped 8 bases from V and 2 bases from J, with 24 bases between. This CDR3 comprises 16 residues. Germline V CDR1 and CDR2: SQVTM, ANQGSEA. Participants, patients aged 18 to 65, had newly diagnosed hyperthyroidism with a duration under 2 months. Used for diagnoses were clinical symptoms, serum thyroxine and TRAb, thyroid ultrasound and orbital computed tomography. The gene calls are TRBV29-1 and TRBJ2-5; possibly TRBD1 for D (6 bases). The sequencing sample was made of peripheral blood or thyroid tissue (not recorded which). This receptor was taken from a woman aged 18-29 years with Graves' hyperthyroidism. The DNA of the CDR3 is TGCAGCTCCCCCACGTGGGGGCGGAATCCTCAAGAGACCCAGTACTTC. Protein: CSSPTWGRNPQETQYF.